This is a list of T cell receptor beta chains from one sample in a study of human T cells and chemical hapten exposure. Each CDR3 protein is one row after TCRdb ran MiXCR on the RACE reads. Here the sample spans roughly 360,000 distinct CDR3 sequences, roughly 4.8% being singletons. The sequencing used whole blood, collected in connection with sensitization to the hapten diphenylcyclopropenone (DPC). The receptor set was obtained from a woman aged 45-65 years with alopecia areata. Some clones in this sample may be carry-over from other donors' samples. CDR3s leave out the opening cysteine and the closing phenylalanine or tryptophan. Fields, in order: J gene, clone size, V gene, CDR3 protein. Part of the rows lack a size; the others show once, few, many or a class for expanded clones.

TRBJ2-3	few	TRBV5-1	ASSSGTGLYTDTQY
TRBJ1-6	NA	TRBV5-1	ASSLLTDYNSPLH
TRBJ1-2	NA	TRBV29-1	SVDDDRLGYT
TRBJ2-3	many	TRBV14	ASSQVLAGGPLSDTQY
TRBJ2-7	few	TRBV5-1	ASSLAAGGSYEQY
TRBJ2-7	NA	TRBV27	ASSFGRGHEQY
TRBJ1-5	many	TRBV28	ASSLPSLYSNQPQH
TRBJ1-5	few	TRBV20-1	SARRDRYSNQPQH
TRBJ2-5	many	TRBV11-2	ASSKWPGETQY
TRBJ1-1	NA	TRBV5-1	ASSLEPQSINTEAF
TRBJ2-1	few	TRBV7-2	ASSSEERESDNEQF
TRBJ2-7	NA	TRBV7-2	ASSAPGTKEQY
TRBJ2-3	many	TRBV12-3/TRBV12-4	ASSSDRGRTDTQY
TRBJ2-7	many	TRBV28	ASSSLGSSYEQY
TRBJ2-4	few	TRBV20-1	SALRGGPGQNIQY
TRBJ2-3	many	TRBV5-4	ASSKGATSTDTQY
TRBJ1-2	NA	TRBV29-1	SVEDLNGDYGYT
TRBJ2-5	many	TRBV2	ASRAVETQY
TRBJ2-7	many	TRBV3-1	ASSQATGINEQY
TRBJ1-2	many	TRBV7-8	ASSTRWSLGYGYT
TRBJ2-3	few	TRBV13	ASSGLTSVGTDTQY
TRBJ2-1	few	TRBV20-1	SASNNEQF
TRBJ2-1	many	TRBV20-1	SARGFGTAEF
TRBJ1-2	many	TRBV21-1	ASSALISNYGYT
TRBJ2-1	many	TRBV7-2	ASSPGRIGGAEQF
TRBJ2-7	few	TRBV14	ASSQLEVLGEQY
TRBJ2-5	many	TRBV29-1	SVEDAPAQY
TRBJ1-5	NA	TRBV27	ASNVGGAGQPQH
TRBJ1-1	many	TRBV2	ASSIRGNTEAF
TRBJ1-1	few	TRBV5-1	ASSLADPWGTEAF
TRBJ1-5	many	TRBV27	ASSTLNQPQH
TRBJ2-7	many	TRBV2	ASSEGITYEQY
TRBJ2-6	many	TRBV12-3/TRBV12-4	ASSLALGQGDSGANVLT
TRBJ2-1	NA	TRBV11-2	ASSYSGLAGGPNNEQF
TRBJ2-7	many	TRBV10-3	AISESAGTSSYEQY
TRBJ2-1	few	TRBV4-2	ASSPRTGPNEQF
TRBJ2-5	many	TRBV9	ASSVGRAQETQY
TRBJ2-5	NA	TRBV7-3	ASSSQVDGAQY
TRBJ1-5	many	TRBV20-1	SATQGEQPQH
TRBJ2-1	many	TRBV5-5	ASSPGLAGTGSYNEQF
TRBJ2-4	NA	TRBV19	ASSLQTSGGRDRWY
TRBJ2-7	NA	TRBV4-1	ASSQGSTGTYEQY
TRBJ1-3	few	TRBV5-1	ASSLGTGGSQSSGNTIY
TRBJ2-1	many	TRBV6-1	AIGSLIAGGGGNNEQF
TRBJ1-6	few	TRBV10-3	AISGGIGTYNSPLH
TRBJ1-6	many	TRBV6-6	ASSSGPVSGGNSPLH
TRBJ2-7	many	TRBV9	ASSPGTASYEQY
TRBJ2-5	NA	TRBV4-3	ASSQGTAGVETQY
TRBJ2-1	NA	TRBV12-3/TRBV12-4	ASKGGLAGLSSYNEQF
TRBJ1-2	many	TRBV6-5	ASSPPLSSSGGYT